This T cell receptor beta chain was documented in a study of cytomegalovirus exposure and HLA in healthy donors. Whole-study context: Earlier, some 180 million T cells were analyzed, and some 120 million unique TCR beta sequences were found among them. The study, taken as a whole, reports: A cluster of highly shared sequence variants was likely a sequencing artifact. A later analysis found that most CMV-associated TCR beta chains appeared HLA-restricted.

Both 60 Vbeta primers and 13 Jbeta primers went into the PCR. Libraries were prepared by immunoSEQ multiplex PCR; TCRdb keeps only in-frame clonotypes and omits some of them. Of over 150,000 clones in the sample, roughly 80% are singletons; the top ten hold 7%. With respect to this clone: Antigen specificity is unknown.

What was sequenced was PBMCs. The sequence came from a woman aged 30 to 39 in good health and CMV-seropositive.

The CDR3 protein is CASSLGLAGGLRGTQYF. The CDR3 DNA is TGTGCCAGCAGCCTGGGACTAGCGGGGGGCCTGCGCGGGACCCAGTACTTC. The chain has TRBV5-4 and TRBJ2-5; 15 bases match TRBD2. The germline gives CDR1 SGHNT, CDR2 YYREEE (reference sequence). The CDR3 is 17 residues long. Unmatched junction bases numbered 11, after V lost 4 bases and J lost 7 bases. Full variable domain (rest looked up from reference TRBV5-4 and TRBJ2-5): ETGVTQSPTHLIKTRGQQVTLRCSSQSGHNTVSWYQQALGQGPQFIFQYYREEENGRGNFPPRFSGLQFPNYSSELNVNALELDDSALYLCASSLGLAGGLRGTQYFGPGTRLLVL.